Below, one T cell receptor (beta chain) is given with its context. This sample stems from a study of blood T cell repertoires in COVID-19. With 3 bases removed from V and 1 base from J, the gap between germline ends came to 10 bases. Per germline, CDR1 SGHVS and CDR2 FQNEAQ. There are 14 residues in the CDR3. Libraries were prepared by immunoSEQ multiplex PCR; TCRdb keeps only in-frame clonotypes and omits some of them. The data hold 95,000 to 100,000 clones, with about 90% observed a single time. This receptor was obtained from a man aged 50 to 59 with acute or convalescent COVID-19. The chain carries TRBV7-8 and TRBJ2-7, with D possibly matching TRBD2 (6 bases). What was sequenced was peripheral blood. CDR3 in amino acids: CASSFSGDSYEQYF. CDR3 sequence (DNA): TGTGCCAGCAGCTTTTCGGGGGATTCCTACGAGCAGTACTTC.